What follows describes a single TCR beta chain. No antigen is known for it. No base quality information exists; no much larger clone differs at one position. Trimming costs V 4 bases and J 0 bases, and their ends lie 13 bases apart. The cysteine opens and the phenylalanine closes a CDR3 of 16 amino acids. Only the CDR3 portion is preserved as DNA: 48 bases, with reading frame beginning at the first base. Sequences SGHTA (CDR1) and FQGNSA (CDR2) are obtained from the germline V gene. The donors were under 40 Caucasian individuals from Russia, aged about 6 to 100 years, who were systemically healthy. Roughly 10 milliliters of peripheral blood were collected from each donor into EDTA-treated Vacutainer tubes. Ficoll-Paque density-gradient centrifugation was used to isolate PBMCs, with at least 6.5 million obtained per sample. Trizol reagent was used to extract total RNA from the PBMCs, yielding at least 6 micrograms per sample. For every donor, flow cytometry on a PBMC aliquot measured the percentage of naive CD45RAhigh/CD27high T cells.

To prepare the library, 5' RACE was applied. Data came from an Illumina HiSeq 2500. The second PCR ran for about 6 to 12 cycles and used a J-beta primer mix along with a sample-barcoded 5' primer. A template-switch 5' adaptor carrying 12 random nucleotides introduced a unique molecular identifier onto each TCR beta cDNA molecule. Each sample yielded at least 2.5 million CDR3-containing paired-end reads. All of the RNA was converted into first-strand cDNA using the Mint cDNA synthesis kit, with a TRBC-specific oligonucleotide serving as the primer. All cDNA was treated with uracil-DNA glycosylase and then went through a first 18-cycle PCR with the universal primers M1SS and BC2_uni_R. In the source study's methods: Each sample was normalized by randomly selecting 1 million high-quality reads, each carrying a distinct molecular identifier. Instead of being binned into consensus sequences, reads with shared molecular identifiers were discarded. MiTCR, with a Q25 quality threshold and the strictest error-elimination algorithm, was used for CDR3 identification, clonotype clustering and error correction. Lower-bound total TCR beta diversity was estimated with a nonparametric unseen species model using Euler transformation. TCRdb took the public reads, trimmed them with fastp at Q25, ran MiXCR for clone calling and kept in-frame beta chains. Identical CDR3 protein sequences are pooled into one entry, listed with their most common genes and DNA. The V and J calls reflect TCRdb's pipeline rather than the authors' work. The sample profile shows about 670,000 distinct CDR3 sequences; roughly two fifths of them were found once. The ten largest make up 30% of the sample.

This sample is part of a study of blood T cells in healthy people across ages (dated by TCRdb to 2014 to 2015). Broadly, across the study: In model experiments, roughly one uniquely barcoded TCR beta cDNA molecule per two T cells was captured by template switching. To track age-related changes in TCR beta repertoire diversity, the study relied on deep sequencing normalized with unique cDNA molecular identifiers. The donors were split into four age groups: young (average around 17 years), middle-aged (about 40), aged (over 55) and long-lived (approximately 80). To avoid experimental bias, donors of different ages were distributed randomly across sequencing lanes. For two donors (one aged 18 to 29 and one aged 80 or older), the study analyzed two additional independent replicas of 1 million unique cDNA reads from the same blood draw. Results and caveats for the whole study, not just this receptor: Observed TCR beta diversity correlated strongly with the percentage of naive T cells measured by flow cytometry. Compared with the aged group, the long-lived group had more naive CD4+ T cells, fewer expanded clones and increased TCR diversity, a pattern suggesting age selection. Because profiling used bulk unsorted PBMCs, naive and antigen-experienced compartments could not be compared conclusively. As age increased, observed TCR beta diversity per million T cells dropped in a roughly linear way, and a significant reduction was already evident by age around 41. Because the CMV infection status of the donors was unknown, age-related changes in expanded clonotypes may potentially have been confounded. Total diversity estimates from one million sequenced T cells were considered lower bounds and underestimates.

The rearrangement combines TRBV7-2 with TRBJ2-1; D gene: possibly TRBD1, on 6 matching bases. The receptor's source is a man older than 75 in good health. The sequencing sample was made of blood. The CDR3 reads CASSSAGVGSYNEQFF. The nucleotide sequence is given as TGTGCCAGCAGCTCAGCAGGGGTGGGCTCCTACAATGAGCAGTTCTTC.